This TCR beta chain appears in the sequencing data of a study of blood T cells in healthy people across ages. The use of a sample-barcoded 5' primer and a J-beta primer mix characterized a second PCR of roughly 6 to 12 cycles. TCRdb used MiXCR to reprocess the 5' RACE reads, holding one entry per CDR3 protein. The data hold more than 600,000 distinct CDR3 sequences, with 20% to 25% observed a single time. In its sample, this clonotype was seen a few times. The same sample was also studied in work on T cells of mothers and their children.

Material for sequencing was blood. The receptor's source is a boy between 10 and 17 years old in good health.

CDR3 amino acids: CSALAGETQYF. The CDR3 DNA reads TGCAGTGCTTTAGCGGGAGAGACCCAGTACTTC. J is TRBJ2-5 and V is TRBV20-1; 7 bases agree with TRBD2. Germline V CDR1 and CDR2: DFQATT, SNEGSKA (reference sequence). The trim removed 5 bases at V and 4 bases at J, leaving 1 base unmatched. The CDR3 consists of 11 residues.